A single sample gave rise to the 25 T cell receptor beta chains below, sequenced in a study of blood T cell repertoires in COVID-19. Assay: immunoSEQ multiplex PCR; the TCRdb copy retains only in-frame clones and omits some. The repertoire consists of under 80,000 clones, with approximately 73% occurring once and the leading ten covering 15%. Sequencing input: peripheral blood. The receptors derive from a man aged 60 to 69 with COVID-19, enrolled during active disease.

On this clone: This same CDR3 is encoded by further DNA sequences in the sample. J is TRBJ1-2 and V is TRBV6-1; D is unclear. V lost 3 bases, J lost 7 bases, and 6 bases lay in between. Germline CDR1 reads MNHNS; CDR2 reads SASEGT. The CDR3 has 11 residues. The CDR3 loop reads CASSESFGYTF. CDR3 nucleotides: TGTGCCAGCAGTGAGTCATTTGGCTACACCTTC.

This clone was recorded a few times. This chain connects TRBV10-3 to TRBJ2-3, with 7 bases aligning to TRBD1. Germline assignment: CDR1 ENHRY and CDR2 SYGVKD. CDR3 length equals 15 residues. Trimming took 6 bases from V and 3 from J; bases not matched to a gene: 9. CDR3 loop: CAIRTGQKATDTQYF. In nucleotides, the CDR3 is TGTGCCATCAGGACAGGGCAAAAAGCGACAGATACGCAGTATTTT.

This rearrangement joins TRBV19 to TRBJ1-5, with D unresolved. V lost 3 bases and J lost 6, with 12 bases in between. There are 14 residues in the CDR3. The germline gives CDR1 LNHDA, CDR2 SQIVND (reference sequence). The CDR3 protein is CASSMAVLGQPQHF. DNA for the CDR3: TGTGCCAGTAGTATGGCGGTATTGGGTCAGCCCCAGCATTTT.

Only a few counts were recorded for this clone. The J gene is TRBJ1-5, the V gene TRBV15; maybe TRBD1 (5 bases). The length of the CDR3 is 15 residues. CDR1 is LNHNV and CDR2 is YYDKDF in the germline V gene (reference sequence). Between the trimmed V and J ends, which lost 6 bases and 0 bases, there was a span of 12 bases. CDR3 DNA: TGTGCCACCAGTCGAGGGACTTATAGCAATCAGCCCCAGCATTTT. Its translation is CATSRGTYSNQPQHF.

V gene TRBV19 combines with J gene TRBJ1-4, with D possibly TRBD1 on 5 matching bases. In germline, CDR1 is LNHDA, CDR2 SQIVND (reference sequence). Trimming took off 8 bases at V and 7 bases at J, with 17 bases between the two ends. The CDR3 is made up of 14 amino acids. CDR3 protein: CASCLQGRSEKLFF. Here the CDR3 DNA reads TGTGCCAGTTGCCTTCAGGGTCGGAGTGAAAAACTGTTTTTT.

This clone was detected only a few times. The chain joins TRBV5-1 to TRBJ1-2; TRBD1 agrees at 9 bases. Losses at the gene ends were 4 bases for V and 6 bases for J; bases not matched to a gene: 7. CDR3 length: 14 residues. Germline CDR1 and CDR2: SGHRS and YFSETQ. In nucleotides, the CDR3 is TGCGCCAGCAGCGCCGGGACAGGGCAAGATGGCTACACCTTC. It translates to CASSAGTGQDGYTF.

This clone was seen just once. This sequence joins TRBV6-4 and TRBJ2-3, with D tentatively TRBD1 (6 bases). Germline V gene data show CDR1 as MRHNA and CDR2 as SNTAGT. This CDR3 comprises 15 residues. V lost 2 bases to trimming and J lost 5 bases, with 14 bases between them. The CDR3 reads CASSDQAQGIDTQYF. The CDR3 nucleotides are TGTGCCAGCAGTGACCAGGCACAGGGAATAGATACGCAGTATTTT.

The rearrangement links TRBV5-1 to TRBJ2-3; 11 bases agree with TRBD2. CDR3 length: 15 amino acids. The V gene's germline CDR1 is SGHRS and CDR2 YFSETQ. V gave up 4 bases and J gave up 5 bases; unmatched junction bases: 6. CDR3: CASSLTSGSLDTQYF. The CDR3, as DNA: TGCGCCAGCAGCCTAACTAGCGGGAGTCTAGATACGCAGTATTTT.

The CDR3 DNA is TGTGCCAGCAGTGAAGACAGGGGTCGTGCTGGCTACACCTTC. It translates to CASSEDRGRAGYTF. V gene TRBV6-1 combines with J gene TRBJ1-2; 7 bases agree with TRBD1. Germline V gene lookup returns CDR1 MNHNS and CDR2 SASEGT. Trimming at V came to 1 base and at J to 7 bases, leaving 6 bases not matched to a gene. The CDR3 length is 14 residues.

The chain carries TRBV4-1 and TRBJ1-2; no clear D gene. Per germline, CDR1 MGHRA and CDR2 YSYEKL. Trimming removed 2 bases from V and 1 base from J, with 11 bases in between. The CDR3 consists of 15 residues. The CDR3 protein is CASSQRAGGNYGYTF. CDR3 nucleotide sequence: TGCGCCAGCAGCCAAAGGGCGGGCGGTAACTATGGCTACACCTTC.

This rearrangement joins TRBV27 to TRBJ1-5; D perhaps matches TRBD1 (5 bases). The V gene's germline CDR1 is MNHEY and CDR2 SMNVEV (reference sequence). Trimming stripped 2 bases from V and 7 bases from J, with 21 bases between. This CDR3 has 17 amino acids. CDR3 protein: CASSLPSRDFGSQPQHF. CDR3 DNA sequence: TGTGCCAGCAGTTTACCATCCAGGGACTTTGGGAGCCAGCCCCAGCATTTT.

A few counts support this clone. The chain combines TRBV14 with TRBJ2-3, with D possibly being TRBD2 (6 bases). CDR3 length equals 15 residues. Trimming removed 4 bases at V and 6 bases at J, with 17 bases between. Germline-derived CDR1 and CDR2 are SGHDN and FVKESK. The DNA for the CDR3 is TGTGCCAGCAGCCTCCCGGGCGGGGCGCGGGATACGCAGTATTTT. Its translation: CASSLPGGARDTQYF.

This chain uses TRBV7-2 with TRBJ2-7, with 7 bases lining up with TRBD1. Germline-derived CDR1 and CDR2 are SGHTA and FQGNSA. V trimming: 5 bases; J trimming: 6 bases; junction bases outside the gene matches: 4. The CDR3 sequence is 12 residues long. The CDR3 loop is CASSRYRGEQYF. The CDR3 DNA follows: TGTGCCAGCAGCAGATACAGGGGCGAGCAGTACTTC.

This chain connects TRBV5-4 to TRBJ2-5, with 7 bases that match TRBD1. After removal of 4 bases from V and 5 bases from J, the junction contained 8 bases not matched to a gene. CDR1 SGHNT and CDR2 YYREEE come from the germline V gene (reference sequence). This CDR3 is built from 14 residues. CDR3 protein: CASSREGAGETQYF. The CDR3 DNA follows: TGTGCCAGCAGCCGTGAGGGGGCCGGGGAGACCCAGTACTTC.

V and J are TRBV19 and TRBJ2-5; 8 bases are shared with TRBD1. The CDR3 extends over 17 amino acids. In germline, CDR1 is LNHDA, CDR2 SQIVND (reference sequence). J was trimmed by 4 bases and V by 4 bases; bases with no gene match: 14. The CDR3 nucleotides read TGTGCCAGTAGTAACCTTCACTTGACAGGGGAAGTAGAGACCCAGTACTTC. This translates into CASSNLHLTGEVETQYF. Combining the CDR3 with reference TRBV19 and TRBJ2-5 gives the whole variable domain DGGITQSPKYLFRKEGQNVTLSCEQNLNHDAMYWYRQDPGQGLRLIYYSQIVNDFQKGDIAEGYSVSREKKESFPLTVTSAQKNPTAFYLCASSNLHLTGEVETQYFGPGTRLLVL.

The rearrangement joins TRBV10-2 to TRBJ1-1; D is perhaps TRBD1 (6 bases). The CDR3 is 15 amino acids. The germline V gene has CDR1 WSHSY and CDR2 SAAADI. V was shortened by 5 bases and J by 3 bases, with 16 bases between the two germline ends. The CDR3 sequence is CASSWSGVYHTEAFF. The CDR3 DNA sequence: TGCGCCAGCAGTTGGTCAGGGGTTTATCACACTGAAGCTTTCTTT.

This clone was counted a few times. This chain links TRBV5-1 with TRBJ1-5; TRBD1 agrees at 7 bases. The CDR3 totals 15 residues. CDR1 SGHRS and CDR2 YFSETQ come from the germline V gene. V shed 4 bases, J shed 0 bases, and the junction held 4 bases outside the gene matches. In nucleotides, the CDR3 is TGCGCCAGCAGCCAGACAGGGAGTAGCAATCAGCCCCAGCATTTT. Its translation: CASSQTGSSNQPQHF.

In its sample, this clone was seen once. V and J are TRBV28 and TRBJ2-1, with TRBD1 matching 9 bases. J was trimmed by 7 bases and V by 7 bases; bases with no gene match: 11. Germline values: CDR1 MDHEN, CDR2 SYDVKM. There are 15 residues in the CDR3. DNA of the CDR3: TGTGCCAGCACCGACTCCGGGACAGGGCGAAATGAGCAGTTCTTC. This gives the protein CASTDSGTGRNEQFF.

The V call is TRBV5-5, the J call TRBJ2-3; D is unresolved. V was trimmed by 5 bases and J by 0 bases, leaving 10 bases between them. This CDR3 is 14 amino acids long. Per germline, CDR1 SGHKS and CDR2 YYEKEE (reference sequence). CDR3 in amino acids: CASRPQSSTDTQYF. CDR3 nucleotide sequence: TGTGCCAGCAGGCCGCAGTCTAGCACAGATACGCAGTATTTT.

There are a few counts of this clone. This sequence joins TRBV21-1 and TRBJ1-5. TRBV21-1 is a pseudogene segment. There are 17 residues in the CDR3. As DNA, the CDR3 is TGTGCCAGCAGTAACCCTTCTGGGGGGGAATTCAATCAGCCCCAGCATTTT. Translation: CASSNPSGGEFNQPQHF.

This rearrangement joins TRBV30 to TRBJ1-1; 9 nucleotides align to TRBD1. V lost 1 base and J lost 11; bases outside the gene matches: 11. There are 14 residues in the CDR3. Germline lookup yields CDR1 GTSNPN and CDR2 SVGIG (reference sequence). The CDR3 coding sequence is TGTGCCTGGAGTGAGTCTAGGACAGGGGTATTTGCTTTCTTT. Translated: CAWSESRTGVFAFF.

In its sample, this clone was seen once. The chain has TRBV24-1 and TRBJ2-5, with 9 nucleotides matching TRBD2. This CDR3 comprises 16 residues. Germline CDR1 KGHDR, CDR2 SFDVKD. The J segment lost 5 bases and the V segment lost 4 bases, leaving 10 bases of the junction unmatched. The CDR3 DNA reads TGTGCCACCAGTGACCCCCGCGGGGGGGTGGGCGAGACCCAGTACTTC. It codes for CATSDPRGGVGETQYF.

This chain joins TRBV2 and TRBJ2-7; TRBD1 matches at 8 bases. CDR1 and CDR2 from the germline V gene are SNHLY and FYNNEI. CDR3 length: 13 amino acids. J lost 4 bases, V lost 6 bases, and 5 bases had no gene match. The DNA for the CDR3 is TGTGCCAGCAGGACCGGGACAGGATACGAGCAGTACTTC. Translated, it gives CASRTGTGYEQYF.

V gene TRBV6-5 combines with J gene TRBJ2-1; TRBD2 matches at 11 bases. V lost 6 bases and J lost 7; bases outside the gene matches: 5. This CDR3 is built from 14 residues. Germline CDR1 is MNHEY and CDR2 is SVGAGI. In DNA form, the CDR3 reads TGTGCCAGCAGCAGACTAGCGGGGTCTAATGAGCAGTTCTTC. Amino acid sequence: CASSRLAGSNEQFF.

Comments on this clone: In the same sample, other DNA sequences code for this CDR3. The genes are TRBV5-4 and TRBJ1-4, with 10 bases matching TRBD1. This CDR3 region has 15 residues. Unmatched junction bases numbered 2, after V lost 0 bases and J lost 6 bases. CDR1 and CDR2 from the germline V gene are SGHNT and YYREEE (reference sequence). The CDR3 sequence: CASSLAGTGDEKLFF. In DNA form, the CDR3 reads TGTGCCAGCAGCTTGGCAGGGACAGGGGATGAAAAACTGTTTTTT.